These T cell receptor beta chains were read from a single sample in a study of CD8+CD57+ T cells in acquired aplastic anemia. TCRdb reanalysed the reads using MiXCR and keeps one entry per CDR3 protein. The table records fewer than 250,000 distinct CDR3 sequences, approximately 50% of them present only once. What was sequenced was sorted CD4+, CD8+, or CD8+CD57+ T cells (not recorded which) from PBMCs. Every receptor here comes from a human donor with aplastic anemia. CDR3s include the opening cysteine and the closing phenylalanine or tryptophan. D genes are given only for firm matches. Size tells how often a clone was seen (once, few, many) or the class of an expanded clone, and some rows leave it out.

v_call	d_call	clone_size	j_call	cdr3_nt	cdr3_aa
TRBV2	.	many	TRBJ2-7	TGTGCCAGCAGTCGACTGGAGCAGTACTTC	CASSRLEQYF
TRBV20-1	.	.	TRBJ2-5	TGCAGTGCTAGGTCCGAGACCCAGTACTTC	CSARSETQYF
TRBV2	.	many	TRBJ2-1	TGTGCCAGCAGGGACGGGGCGGAGCAGTTCTTC	CASRDGAEQFF
TRBV6-4	.	many	TRBJ1-5	TGTGCCAGCAGTTTATGGGACAATCAGCCCCAGCATTTT	CASSLWDNQPQHF
TRBV11-3	.	once	TRBJ2-7	TGTGCCAGCAGCCGGGGGTTGCGGGACGAGCAGTACTTC	CASSRGLRDEQYF
TRBV25-1	.	.	TRBJ1-3	TGTGCCGCTGGGGGAAACACCATATATTTT	CAAGGNTIYF
TRBV29-1	TRBD1	once	TRBJ1-2	TGCAGCGTTACGGACAGGCATGGCTACACCTTC	CSVTDRHGYTF
TRBV20-1	.	.	TRBJ2-7	TGCAGTGCGGTACTGGGTAGGGGCCACTACGAGCAGTACTTC	CSAVLGRGHYEQYF
TRBV30	.	.	TRBJ1-1	TGTGCCAGGGGGGCAGGCACTGAAGCTTTCTTT	CARGAGTEAFF
TRBV7-3	.	many	TRBJ2-5	TGTGCCAGCAGCTTTCAGTCTAACCCACTACAAGAGACCCAGTACTTC	CASSFQSNPLQETQYF
TRBV4-3	TRBD1	few	TRBJ2-2	TGCGCCAGCAGCCCTTCCTCGGACAGGGCCACCGGGGAGCTGTTTTTT	CASSPSSDRATGELFF
TRBV7-6	TRBD1	many	TRBJ1-3	TGTGCCAGCAGCTTAGGCAGCCCGGGACAGGCAAGCTCTGGAAACACCATATATTTT	CASSLGSPGQASSGNTIYF
TRBV30	TRBD2	few	TRBJ2-2	TGTGCCTGGAGTGTTGTTGGGAGGGCCGGGGAGCTGTTTTTT	CAWSVVGRAGELFF
TRBV24-1	.	.	TRBJ1-1	TGTGCCAGCACCCCTAATGGGAAGAACACTGAAGCTTTCTTT	CASTPNGKNTEAFF
TRBV7-9	.	few	TRBJ2-4	TGTGCCAGCAGCCCCCTAATAGGATTGGACATTCAGTACTTC	CASSPLIGLDIQYF
TRBV14	.	many	TRBJ2-1	TGTGCCAGCAGCCAAGGAGGGGGACTAGAGCAGTTCTTC	CASSQGGGLEQFF
TRBV7-6	.	.	TRBJ2-5	TGTGCCAGCAGCTTCGGAAGGCAAGAGACCCAGTACTTC	CASSFGRQETQYF
TRBV20-1	.	.	TRBJ1-1	TGCAGTGCTAGACCCCGGGGGAGGGTCACTGAAGCTTTCTTT	CSARPRGRVTEAFF
TRBV15	.	.	TRBJ2-3	TGTGCCACCAGCAGAGATCTCCCCGGACCCGTCACAGATACGCAGTATTTT	CATSRDLPGPVTDTQYF
TRBV6-2/TRBV6-3	.	many	TRBJ2-7	TGTGCCAGCAGTTACTCCGGGGGGCAGGAGCAGTACTTC	CASSYSGGQEQYF
TRBV7-3	.	.	TRBJ2-3	TGTGCCAGCAGCTTATACAGGGCGTATGAGCAGTATTTT	CASSLYRAYEQYF
TRBV20-1	.	.	TRBJ1-2	TGCAGTGCTAGACTTTGGGGGGACTATGGCTACACCTTC	CSARLWGDYGYTF
TRBV20-1	.	.	TRBJ2-1	TGCAGTGCTAGAGGGTACCCCAGGGACAATGAGCAGTTCTTC	CSARGYPRDNEQFF
TRBV7-9	.	many	TRBJ2-5	TGTGCCAGCAGCACACCGGGCTTGGAGACCCAGTACTTC	CASSTPGLETQYF
TRBV6-6	TRBD2	.	TRBJ2-2	TGTGCCCGCAGTTCCAAACTAGCGGGAGGGCCCGGGGAGCTGTTTTTT	CARSSKLAGGPGELFF
TRBV24-1	.	.	TRBJ1-5	TGTGCCACCAGTGAGAGCCGACGCGGTTTGGGGGGTAGCAATCAGCCCCAGCATTTT	CATSESRRGLGGSNQPQHF
TRBV20-1	TRBD2	many	TRBJ2-7	TGCAGTGCTAGAGATTCGGGGCGGGAGGATTCCTACGAGCAGTACTTC	CSARDSGREDSYEQYF
TRBV7-9	.	many	TRBJ2-7	TGTGCCAGCAGCTCCGCCTACGAGCAGTACTTC	CASSSAYEQYF
TRBV20-1	.	many	TRBJ1-5	TGCAGTGCTAGAGCCCGGGGGGAACACAATCAGCCCCAGCATTTT	CSARARGEHNQPQHF
TRBV10-3	TRBD2	once	TRBJ2-5	TGTGCCATCAGTGACCGAGCGGGGGGCGGTTCGACCCAGTACTTC	CAISDRAGGGSTQYF
TRBV7-2	TRBD2	.	TRBJ2-1	TGTGCCAGCAGCCCTCATGGGGGAGGGAGCTCCTACAATGAGCAGTTCTTC	CASSPHGGGSSYNEQFF
TRBV20-1	TRBD2	many	TRBJ2-3	TGCAGTGCTAGAGAGGGTGGACTAGCGGGGGAGCGCACAGATACGCAGTATTTT	CSAREGGLAGERTDTQYF
TRBV7-2	.	.	TRBJ2-1	TGTGCCAGCAGCTTAACGGGCAGGGAAAGCAATGAGCAGTTCTTC	CASSLTGRESNEQFF
TRBV10-3	.	many	TRBJ2-6	TGTGCCATCAGAGATGGGGACTCTGGGGCCAACGTCCTGACTTTC	CAIRDGDSGANVLTF
TRBV4-2	.	.	TRBJ2-1	TGTGCCAGCAGCCAAAGTCCAACAGAGTACAATGAGCAGTTCTTC	CASSQSPTEYNEQFF
TRBV20-1	.	.	TRBJ1-2	TGCAGTGCCGTATGGCAGGCTAATGGCTACACCTTC	CSAVWQANGYTF
TRBV5-5	.	.	TRBJ2-7	TGTGCCAGCAACTGGTCGTTAAGATCTCTCGACGAGCAGTACTTC	CASNWSLRSLDEQYF
TRBV25-1	.	many	TRBJ1-2	TGTGCCAGCAGTGCTACCGACAGCCTCAACTATGGCTACACCTTC	CASSATDSLNYGYTF
TRBV5-4	.	many	TRBJ1-2	TGTGCCAGCAGCTTGGCCGCGGGTTTTGGGGGCTACACCTTC	CASSLAAGFGGYTF
TRBV18	TRBD1	once	TRBJ1-2	TGTGCCAGCTCCTCGGACAGGGCCTATGGCTACACCTTC	CASSSDRAYGYTF
TRBV7-8	.	.	TRBJ2-7	TGTGCCAGCAGCTTCCGTACTCCGGGACTCTCCTACGAGCAGTACTTC	CASSFRTPGLSYEQYF
TRBV10-3	.	few	TRBJ2-5	TGTGCCATCAGTGTGGGTACTGCCGGGAGCCAAGAGACCCAGTACTTC	CAISVGTAGSQETQYF
TRBV5-6	.	.	TRBJ1-1	TGTGCCAGCAGCTTTGCAGGGCCCGGCACTGAAGCTTTCTTT	CASSFAGPGTEAFF